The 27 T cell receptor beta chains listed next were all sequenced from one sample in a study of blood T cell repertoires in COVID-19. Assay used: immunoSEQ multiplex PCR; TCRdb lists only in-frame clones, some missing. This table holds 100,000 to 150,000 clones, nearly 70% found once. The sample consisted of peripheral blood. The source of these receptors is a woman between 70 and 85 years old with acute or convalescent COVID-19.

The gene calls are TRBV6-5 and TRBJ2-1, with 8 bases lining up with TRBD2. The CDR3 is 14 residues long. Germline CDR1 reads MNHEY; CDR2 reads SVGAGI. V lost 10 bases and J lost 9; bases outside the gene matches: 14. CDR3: CATSFGGGRSEQFF. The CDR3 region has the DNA TGTGCCACCTCTTTCGGGGGGGGGAGGAGTGAGCAGTTCTTC.

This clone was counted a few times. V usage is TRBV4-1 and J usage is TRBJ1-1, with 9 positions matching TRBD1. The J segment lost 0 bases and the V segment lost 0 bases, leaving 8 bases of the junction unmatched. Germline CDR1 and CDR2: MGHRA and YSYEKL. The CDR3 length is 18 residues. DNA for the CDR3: TGCGCCAGCAGCCAAGATAGCCCGGACAGGGGACTGAACACTGAAGCTTTCTTT. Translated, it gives CASSQDSPDRGLNTEAFF.

CDR3 amino acids: CAWSPTGGEAFF. The CDR3 bases are TGTGCCTGGAGTCCCACAGGGGGAGAAGCTTTCTTT. The rearrangement links TRBV30 to TRBJ1-1; 8 bases align to TRBD1. The CDR3 covers 12 residues. V dropped 2 bases and J dropped 8; count of bases not matched to a gene: 4. From germline, CDR1 is GTSNPN and CDR2 SVGIG (reference sequence).

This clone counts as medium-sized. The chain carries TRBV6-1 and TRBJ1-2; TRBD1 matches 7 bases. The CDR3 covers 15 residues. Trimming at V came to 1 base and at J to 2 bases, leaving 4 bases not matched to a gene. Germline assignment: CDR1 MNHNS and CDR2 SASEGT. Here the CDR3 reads CASSEEGAWNYGYTF. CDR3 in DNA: TGTGCCAGCAGTGAAGAGGGGGCGTGGAACTATGGCTACACCTTC.

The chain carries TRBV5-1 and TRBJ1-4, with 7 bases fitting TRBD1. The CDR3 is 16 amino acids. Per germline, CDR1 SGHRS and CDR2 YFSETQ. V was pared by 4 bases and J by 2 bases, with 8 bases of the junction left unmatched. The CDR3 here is CASSPYSTGTNEKLFF. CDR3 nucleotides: TGCGCCAGCAGCCCCTATTCGACAGGGACTAATGAAAAACTGTTTTTT.

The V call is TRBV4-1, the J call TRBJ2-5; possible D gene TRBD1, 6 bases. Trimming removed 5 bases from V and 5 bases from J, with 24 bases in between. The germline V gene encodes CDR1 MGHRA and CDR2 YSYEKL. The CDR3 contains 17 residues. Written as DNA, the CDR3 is TGCGCCAGCAGCACCCTCCCGGCCGGGACACTTGTCGAGACCCAGTACTTC. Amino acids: CASSTLPAGTLVETQYF.

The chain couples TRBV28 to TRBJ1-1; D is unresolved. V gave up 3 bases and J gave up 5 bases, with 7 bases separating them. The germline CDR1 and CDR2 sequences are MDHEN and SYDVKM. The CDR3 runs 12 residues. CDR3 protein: CASSFGLTEAFF. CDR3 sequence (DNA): TGTGCCAGCAGTTTCGGACTAACTGAAGCTTTCTTT.

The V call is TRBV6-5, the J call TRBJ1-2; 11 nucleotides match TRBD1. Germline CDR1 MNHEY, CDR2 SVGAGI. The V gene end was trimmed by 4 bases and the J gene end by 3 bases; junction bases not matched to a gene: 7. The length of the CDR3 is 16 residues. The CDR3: CASSLLGTGGDYGYTF. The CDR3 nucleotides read TGTGCCAGCAGTTTATTAGGGACAGGGGGAGACTATGGCTACACCTTC.

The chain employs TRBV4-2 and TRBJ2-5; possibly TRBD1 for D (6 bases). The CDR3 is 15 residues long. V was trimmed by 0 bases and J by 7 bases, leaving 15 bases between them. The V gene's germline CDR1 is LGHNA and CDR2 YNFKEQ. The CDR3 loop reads CASSQDDGTRGTQYF. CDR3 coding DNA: TGTGCCAGCAGCCAAGATGACGGGACCAGGGGGACCCAGTACTTC.

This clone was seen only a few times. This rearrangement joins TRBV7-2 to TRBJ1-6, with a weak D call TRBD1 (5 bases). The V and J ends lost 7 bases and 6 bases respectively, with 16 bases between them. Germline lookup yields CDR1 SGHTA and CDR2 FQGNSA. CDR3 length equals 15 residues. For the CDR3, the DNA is TGTGCCAGCACCAGACCCAGGGCAAGTAATTCACCCCTCCACTTT. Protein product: CASTRPRASNSPLHF.

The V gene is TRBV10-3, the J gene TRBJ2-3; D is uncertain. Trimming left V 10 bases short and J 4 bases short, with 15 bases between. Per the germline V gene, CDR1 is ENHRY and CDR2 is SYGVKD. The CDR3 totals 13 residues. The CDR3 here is CASTPRSADTQYF. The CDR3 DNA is TGTGCCAGCACCCCCCGCAGTGCAGATACGCAGTATTTT.

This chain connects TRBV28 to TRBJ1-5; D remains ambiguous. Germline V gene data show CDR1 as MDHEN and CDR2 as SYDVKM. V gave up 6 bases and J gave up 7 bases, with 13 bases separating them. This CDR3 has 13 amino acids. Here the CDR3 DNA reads TGTGCCAGCAGACTCAACCCTGAGCAGCCCCAGCATTTT. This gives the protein CASRLNPEQPQHF.

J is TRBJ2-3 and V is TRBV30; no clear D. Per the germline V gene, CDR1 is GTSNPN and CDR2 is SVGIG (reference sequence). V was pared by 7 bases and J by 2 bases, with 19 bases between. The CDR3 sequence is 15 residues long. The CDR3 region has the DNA TGTGCCTTAGATCCTAACGGGTGGGTCACAGATACGCAGTATTTT. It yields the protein CALDPNGWVTDTQYF. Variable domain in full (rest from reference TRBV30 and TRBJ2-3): SQTIHQWPATLVQPVGSPLSLECTVEGTSNPNLYWYRQAAGRGLQLLFYSVGIGQISSEVPQNLSASRPQDRQFILSSKKLLLSDSGFYLCALDPNGWVTDTQYFGPGTRLTVL.

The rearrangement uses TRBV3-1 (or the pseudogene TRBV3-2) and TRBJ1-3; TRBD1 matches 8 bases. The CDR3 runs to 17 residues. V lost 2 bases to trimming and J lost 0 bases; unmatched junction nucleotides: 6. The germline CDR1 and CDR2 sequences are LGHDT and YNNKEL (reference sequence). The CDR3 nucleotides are TGTGCCAGCAGCCAAAAGGGACAGGCTAGCTCTGGAAACACCATATATTTT. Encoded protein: CASSQKGQASSGNTIYF.

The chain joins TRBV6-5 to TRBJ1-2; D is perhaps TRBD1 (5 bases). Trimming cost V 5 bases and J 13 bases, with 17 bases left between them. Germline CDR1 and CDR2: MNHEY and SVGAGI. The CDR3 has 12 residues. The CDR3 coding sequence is TGTGCCAGCAGTCCCGGGACTCCAGTAGGCACCTTC. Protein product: CASSPGTPVGTF.

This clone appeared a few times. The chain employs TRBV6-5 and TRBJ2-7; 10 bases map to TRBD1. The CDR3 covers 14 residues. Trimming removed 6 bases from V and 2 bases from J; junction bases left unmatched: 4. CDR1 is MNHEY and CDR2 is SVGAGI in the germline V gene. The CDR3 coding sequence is TGTGCCAGCAGAGAGGACAGGGGGACCTACGAGCAGTACTTC. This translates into CASREDRGTYEQYF.

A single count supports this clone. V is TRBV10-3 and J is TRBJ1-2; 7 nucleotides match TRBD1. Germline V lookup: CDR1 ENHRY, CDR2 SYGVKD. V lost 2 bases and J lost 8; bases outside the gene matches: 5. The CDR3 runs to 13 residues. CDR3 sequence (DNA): TGTGCCATCAGTGAGGGACAGGCGATCGGCTACACCTTC. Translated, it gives CAISEGQAIGYTF.

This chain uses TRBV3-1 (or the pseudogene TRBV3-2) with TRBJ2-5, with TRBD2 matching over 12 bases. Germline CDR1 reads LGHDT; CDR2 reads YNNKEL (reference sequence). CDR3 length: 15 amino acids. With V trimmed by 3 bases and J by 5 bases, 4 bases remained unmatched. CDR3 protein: CASSQRTSGKETQYF. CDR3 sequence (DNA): TGTGCCAGCAGCCAGCGGACTAGCGGGAAGGAGACCCAGTACTTC.

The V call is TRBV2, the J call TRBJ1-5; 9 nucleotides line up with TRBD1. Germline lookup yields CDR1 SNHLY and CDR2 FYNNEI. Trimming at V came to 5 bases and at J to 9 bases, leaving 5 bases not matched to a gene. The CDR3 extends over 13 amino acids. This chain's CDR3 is CASSRDRARPQHF. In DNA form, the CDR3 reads TGTGCCAGCAGTCGGGACAGGGCAAGGCCCCAGCATTTT.

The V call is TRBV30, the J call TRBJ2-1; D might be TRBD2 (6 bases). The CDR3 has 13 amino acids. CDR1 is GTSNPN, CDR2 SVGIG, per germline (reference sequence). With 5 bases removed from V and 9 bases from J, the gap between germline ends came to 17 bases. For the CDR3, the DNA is TGTGCCTGGGGCCGGGACTTGGCTGGTGAGCAGTTCTTC. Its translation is CAWGRDLAGEQFF.

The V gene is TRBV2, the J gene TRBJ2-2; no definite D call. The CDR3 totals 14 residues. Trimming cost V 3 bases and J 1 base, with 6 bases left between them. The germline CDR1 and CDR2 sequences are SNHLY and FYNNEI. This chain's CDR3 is CASSEFVNTGELFF. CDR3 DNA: TGTGCCAGCAGTGAGTTCGTGAACACCGGGGAGCTGTTTTTT. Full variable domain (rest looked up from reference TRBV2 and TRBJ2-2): EPEVTQTPSHQVTQMGQEVILRCVPISNHLYFYWYRQILGQKVEFLVSFYNNEISEKSEIFDDQFSVERPDGSNFTLKIRSTKLEDSAMYFCASSEFVNTGELFFGEGSRLTVL.

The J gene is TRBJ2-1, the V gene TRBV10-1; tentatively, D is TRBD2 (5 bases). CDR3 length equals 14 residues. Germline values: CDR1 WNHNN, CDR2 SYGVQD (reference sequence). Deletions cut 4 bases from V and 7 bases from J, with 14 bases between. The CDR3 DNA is TGCGCCAGCAGTGCAAGCCGGGATCAAAATGAGCAGTTCTTC. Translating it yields CASSASRDQNEQFF.

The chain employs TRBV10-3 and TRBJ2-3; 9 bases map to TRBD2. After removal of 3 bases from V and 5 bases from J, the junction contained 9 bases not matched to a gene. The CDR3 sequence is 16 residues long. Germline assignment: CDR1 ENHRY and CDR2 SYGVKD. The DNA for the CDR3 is TGTGCCATCAGTGAATCTTTAGCGGGAGCGGGAGATACGCAGTATTTT. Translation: CAISESLAGAGDTQYF.

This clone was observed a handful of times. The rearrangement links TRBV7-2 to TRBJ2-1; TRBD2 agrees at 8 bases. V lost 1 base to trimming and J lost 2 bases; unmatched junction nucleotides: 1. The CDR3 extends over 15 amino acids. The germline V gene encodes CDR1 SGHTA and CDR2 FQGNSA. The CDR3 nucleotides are TGTGCCAGCAGCTTAGGGACTAGCACCTACAATGAGCAGTTCTTC. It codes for CASSLGTSTYNEQFF.

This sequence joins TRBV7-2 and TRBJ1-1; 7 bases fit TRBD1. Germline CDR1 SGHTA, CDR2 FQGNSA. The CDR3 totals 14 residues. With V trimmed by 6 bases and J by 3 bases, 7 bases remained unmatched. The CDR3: CASRKQGLDTEAFF. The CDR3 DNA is TGTGCCAGCAGAAAACAGGGGCTGGACACTGAAGCTTTCTTT.

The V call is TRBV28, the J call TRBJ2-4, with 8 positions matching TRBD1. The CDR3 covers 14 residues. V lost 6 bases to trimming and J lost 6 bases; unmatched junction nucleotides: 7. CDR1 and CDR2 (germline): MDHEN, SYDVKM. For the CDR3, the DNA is TGTGCCAGCAGCCAAGGGGGGACAGGAAACATTCAGTACTTC. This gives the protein CASSQGGTGNIQYF.

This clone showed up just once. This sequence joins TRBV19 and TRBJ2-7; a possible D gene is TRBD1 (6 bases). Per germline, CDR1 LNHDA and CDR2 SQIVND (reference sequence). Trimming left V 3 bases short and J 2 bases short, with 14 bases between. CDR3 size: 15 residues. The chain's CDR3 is CASSMTDREPYEQYF. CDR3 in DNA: TGTGCCAGTAGTATGACGGACAGAGAGCCCTACGAGCAGTACTTC.